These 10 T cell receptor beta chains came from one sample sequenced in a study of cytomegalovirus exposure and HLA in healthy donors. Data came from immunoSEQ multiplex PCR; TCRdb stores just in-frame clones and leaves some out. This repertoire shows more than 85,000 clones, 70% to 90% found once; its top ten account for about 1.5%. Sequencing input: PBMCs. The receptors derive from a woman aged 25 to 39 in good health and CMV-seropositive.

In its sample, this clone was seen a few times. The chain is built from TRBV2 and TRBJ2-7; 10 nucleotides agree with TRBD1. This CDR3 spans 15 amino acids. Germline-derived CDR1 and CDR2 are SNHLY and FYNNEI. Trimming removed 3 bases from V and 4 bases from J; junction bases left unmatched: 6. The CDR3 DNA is TGTGCCAGCAGTGACCGGACAGGGGGGGCATACGAGCAGTACTTC. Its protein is CASSDRTGGAYEQYF.

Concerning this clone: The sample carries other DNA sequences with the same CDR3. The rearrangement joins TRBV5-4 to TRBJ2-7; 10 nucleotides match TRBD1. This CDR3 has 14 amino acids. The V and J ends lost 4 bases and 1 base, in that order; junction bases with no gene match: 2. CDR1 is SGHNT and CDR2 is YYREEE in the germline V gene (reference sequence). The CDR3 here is CASSPGQGSYEQYF. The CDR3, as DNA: TGTGCCAGCAGCCCGGGACAGGGGTCCTACGAGCAGTACTTC. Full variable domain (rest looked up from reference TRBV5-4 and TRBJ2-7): ETGVTQSPTHLIKTRGQQVTLRCSSQSGHNTVSWYQQALGQGPQFIFQYYREEENGRGNFPPRFSGLQFPNYSSELNVNALELDDSALYLCASSPGQGSYEQYFGPGTRLTVT.

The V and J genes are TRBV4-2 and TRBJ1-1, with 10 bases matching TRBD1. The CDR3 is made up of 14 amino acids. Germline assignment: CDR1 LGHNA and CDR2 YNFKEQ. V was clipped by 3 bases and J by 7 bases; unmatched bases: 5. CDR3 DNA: TGTGCCAGCAGCCATCGACAGGGGGCCTATGAAGCTTTCTTT. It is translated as CASSHRQGAYEAFF.

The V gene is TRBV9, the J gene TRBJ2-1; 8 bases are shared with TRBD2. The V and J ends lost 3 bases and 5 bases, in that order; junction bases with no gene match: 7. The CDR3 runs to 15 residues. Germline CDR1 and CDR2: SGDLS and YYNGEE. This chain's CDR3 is CASSDYGGDDNEQFF. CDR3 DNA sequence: TGTGCCAGCAGCGACTACGGGGGGGACGACAATGAGCAGTTCTTC.

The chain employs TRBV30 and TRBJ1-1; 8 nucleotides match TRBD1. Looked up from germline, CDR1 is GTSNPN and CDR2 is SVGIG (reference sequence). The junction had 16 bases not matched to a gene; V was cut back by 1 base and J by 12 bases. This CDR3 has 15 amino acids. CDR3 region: CAWSDEGIQGARPFF. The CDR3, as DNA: TGTGCCTGGAGTGATGAGGGGATTCAGGGGGCGAGACCTTTCTTT.

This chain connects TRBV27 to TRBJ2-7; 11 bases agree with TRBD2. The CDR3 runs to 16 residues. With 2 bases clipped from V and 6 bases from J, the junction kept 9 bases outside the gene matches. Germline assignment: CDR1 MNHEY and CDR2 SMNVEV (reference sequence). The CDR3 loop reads CASSLTPGTSGLEQYF. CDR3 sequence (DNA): TGTGCCAGCAGTTTAACCCCCGGGACTAGCGGCCTCGAGCAGTACTTC.

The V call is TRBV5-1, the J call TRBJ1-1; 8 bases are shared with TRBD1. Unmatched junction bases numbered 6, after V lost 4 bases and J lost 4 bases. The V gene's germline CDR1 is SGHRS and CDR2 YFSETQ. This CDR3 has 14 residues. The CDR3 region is CASSRDRYATEAFF. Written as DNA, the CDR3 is TGCGCCAGCAGCAGGGACAGGTATGCCACTGAAGCTTTCTTT.

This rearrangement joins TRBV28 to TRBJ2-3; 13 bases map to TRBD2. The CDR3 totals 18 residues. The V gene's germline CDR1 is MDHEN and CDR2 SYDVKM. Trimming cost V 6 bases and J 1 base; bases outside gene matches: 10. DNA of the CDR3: TGTGCCAGCAGCCACCGACTAGCGGGAGGATTTCGCACAGATACGCAGTATTTT. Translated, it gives CASSHRLAGGFRTDTQYF. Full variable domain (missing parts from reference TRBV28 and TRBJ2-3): DVKVTQSSRYLVKRTGEKVFLECVQDMDHENMFWYRQDPGLGLRLIYFSYDVKMKEKGDIPEGYSVSREKKERFSLILESASTNQTSMYLCASSHRLAGGFRTDTQYFGPGTRLTVL.

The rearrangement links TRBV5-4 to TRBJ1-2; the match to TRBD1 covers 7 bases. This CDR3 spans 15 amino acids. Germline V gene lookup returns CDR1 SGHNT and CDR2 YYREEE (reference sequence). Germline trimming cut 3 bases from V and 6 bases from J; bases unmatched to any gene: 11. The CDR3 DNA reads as TGTGCCAGCAGCTACACACACGGGACAGTCGATGGCTACACCTTC. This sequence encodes CASSYTHGTVDGYTF. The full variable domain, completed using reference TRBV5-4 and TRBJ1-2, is ETGVTQSPTHLIKTRGQQVTLRCSSQSGHNTVSWYQQALGQGPQFIFQYYREEENGRGNFPPRFSGLQFPNYSSELNVNALELDDSALYLCASSYTHGTVDGYTFGSGTRLTVV.

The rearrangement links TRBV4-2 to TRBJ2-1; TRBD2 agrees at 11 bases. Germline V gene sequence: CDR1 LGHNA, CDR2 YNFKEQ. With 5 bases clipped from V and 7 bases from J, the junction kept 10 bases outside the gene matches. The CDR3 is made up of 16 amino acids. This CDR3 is CASSKISGGAANEQFF. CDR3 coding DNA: TGTGCCAGCAGCAAAATTAGCGGGGGGGCCGCGAATGAGCAGTTCTTC.